Listed here are 12 T cell receptor beta chains from one sample, sequenced in a study of human T cells and chemical hapten exposure. TCRdb fed the RACE reads into MiXCR, producing one record per CDR3 protein. The sample has about 100,000 distinct CDR3 sequences, approximately 11% seen once. The time point is: patch test 1, 2 weeks after DPC sensitization. The treatment was: therapeutic diphenylcyclopropenone sensitization with weekly scalp DPC. The material sequenced was whole blood, taken in connection with sensitization to the hapten diphenylcyclopropenone (DPC). The receptor source for this set is a woman between 40 and 50 years old with alopecia areata. Some clones in this sample may be carry-over from other donors' samples.

The chain recombines TRBV28 with TRBJ1-1, with D possibly TRBD1 on 5 matching bases. Germline values: CDR1 MDHEN, CDR2 SYDVKM. The CDR3 consists of 14 residues. Deletions cut 3 bases from V and 0 bases from J, with 8 bases between. As DNA, the CDR3 is TGTGCCAGCAGTTTGACAGCGATGAACACTGAAGCTTTCTTT. Protein sequence: CASSLTAMNTEAFF.

The chain combines TRBV3-2 with TRBJ1-1. TRBV3-2 is a pseudogene locus. The CDR3 has 13 residues. The CDR3 nucleotides read TGTGCCAGCAGCCCGCTGGCGGGCACTGAAGCTTTCTTT. Translated: CASSPLAGTEAFF.

J is TRBJ1-2 and V is TRBV5-5; D gene unclear. The CDR3 is 13 amino acids. The V end lost 3 bases, the J end lost 4 bases, and 10 bases lay between the germline ends. Germline values: CDR1 SGHKS, CDR2 YYEKEE (reference sequence). CDR3 in DNA: TGTGCCAGCAGCTCTCGAGCGGCCTATGGCTACACCTTC. Its translation: CASSSRAAYGYTF.

This clonotype has ten or more counts. This chain uses TRBV27 with TRBJ1-5; 10 nucleotides agree with TRBD1. The germline CDR1 and CDR2 sequences are MNHEY and SMNVEV (reference sequence). V lost 6 bases to trimming and J lost 6 bases; unmatched junction nucleotides: 8. This CDR3 contains 15 residues. The CDR3 DNA is TGTGCCAGCAGACCTAGACAGGGGGCGGTTCAGCCCCAGCATTTT. Translation gives CASRPRQGAVQPQHF.

This clonotype was observed many times. The CDR3 nucleotides are TGTGCCAGCAGTTTCCGACTAGCGGGGTCCTACGAGCAGTACTTC. Protein product: CASSFRLAGSYEQYF. The chain joins TRBV12-3 or TRBV12-4 to TRBJ2-7, with 11 nucleotides matching TRBD2. CDR3 length: 15 residues. The V gene end was trimmed by 3 bases and the J gene end by 1 base; junction bases not matched to a gene: 2.

This clonotype was observed at least ten times. The rearrangement uses TRBV12-5 and TRBJ2-5, with D perhaps matching TRBD1 (5 bases). The ends were cut back, 7 bases at V and 2 bases at J, with 14 bases in the middle. Germline loops: CDR1 LGHNT, CDR2 FRNRAP. CDR3 size: 14 residues. CDR3: CASAMGQVQETQYF. The CDR3 coding sequence is TGTGCTAGTGCCATGGGGCAGGTGCAAGAGACCCAGTACTTC. The full variable domain, rest sourced from reference TRBV12-5 and TRBJ2-5, is DARVTQTPRHKVTEMGQEVTMRCQPILGHNTVFWYRQTMMQGLELLAYFRNRAPLDDSGMPKDRFSAEMPDATLATLKIQPSEPRDSAVYFCASAMGQVQETQYFGPGTRLLVL.

V is TRBV28 and J is TRBJ2-1; perhaps TRBD2 as D (6 bases). Trimming pared 8 bases from V and 15 bases from J, leaving 20 bases between. The V gene's germline CDR1 is MDHEN and CDR2 SYDVKM. The CDR3 totals 12 residues. In nucleotides, the CDR3 is TGTGCCAGCTTGAGCGGGTCGCGGGATCCGTTCTTC. Protein: CASLSGSRDPFF. Full variable domain (remainder filled in from reference TRBV28 and TRBJ2-1): DVKVTQSSRYLVKRTGEKVFLECVQDMDHENMFWYRQDPGLGLRLIYFSYDVKMKEKGDIPEGYSVSREKKERFSLILESASTNQTSMYLCASLSGSRDPFFGPGTRLTVL.

The V and J genes are TRBV7-2 and TRBJ1-5; D gene unclear. Deletions cut 1 base from V and 4 bases from J, with 8 bases between. Germline CDR1 reads SGHTA; CDR2 reads FQGNSA. This CDR3 contains 14 residues. CDR3 DNA sequence: TGTGCCAGCAGCTTAGTAGAGAAGAATCAGCCCCAGCATTTT. This encodes CASSLVEKNQPQHF.

V gene TRBV7-2 combines with J gene TRBJ1-6; 11 nucleotides match TRBD1. The CDR3 length is 16 residues. Germline V gives CDR1 SGHTA, CDR2 FQGNSA. Losses at the gene ends were 5 bases for V and 9 bases for J; bases not matched to a gene: 9. CDR3 loop: CASSLLGQGAASPLHF. The CDR3 DNA reads TGTGCCAGCAGCCTACTCGGACAGGGGGCCGCTTCACCCCTCCACTTT. The full variable domain, completed using reference TRBV7-2 and TRBJ1-6, is GAGVSQSPSNKVTEKGKDVELRCDPISGHTALYWYRQSLGQGLEFLIYFQGNSAPDKSGLPSDRFSAERTGGSVSTLTIQRTQQEDSAVYLCASSLLGQGAASPLHFGNGTRLTVT.

This clonotype was recorded at least ten times. The genes are TRBV18 and TRBJ2-3; 7 nucleotides match TRBD1. Trimming took 2 bases from V and 4 from J; bases not matched to a gene: 6. The CDR3 length is 15 residues. The germline V gene has CDR1 KGHSH and CDR2 LQKENI. The CDR3 DNA is TGTGCCAGCTCACCAGGGGGACAGCAGCCAGATACGCAGTATTTT. This translates into CASSPGGQQPDTQYF. Full variable domain (remainder filled in from reference TRBV18 and TRBJ2-3): NAGVMQNPRHLVRRRGQEARLRCSPMKGHSHVYWYRQLPEEGLKFMVYLQKENIIDESGMPKERFSAEFPKEGPSILRIQQVVRGDSAAYFCASSPGGQQPDTQYFGPGTRLTVL.

The V call is TRBV6-2 or TRBV6-3, the J call TRBJ2-5, with no clear D. The CDR3 spans 14 residues. Per the germline V gene, CDR1 is MNHEY and CDR2 is SVGEGT. V lost 3 bases to trimming and J lost 2 bases, with 10 bases between them. In nucleotides, the CDR3 is TGTGCCAGCAGTTATCATGCAGCACAAGAGACCCAGTACTTC. Translation gives CASSYHAAQETQYF.

This clonotype has only a few counts. V and J are TRBV28 and TRBJ2-3; 9 bases map to TRBD1. Germline CDR1 reads MDHEN; CDR2 reads SYDVKM. J was trimmed by 1 base and V by 6 bases; bases with no gene match: 8. The CDR3 has 16 residues. The CDR3 loop is CASRPQRTGGTDTQYF. The CDR3 DNA reads TGTGCCAGCAGACCGCAGAGGACAGGGGGCACAGATACGCAGTATTTT.